This T cell receptor (beta chain) was profiled in a study of blood T cell repertoires in COVID-19. On the study more broadly: Nucleic acid was either cDNA or gDNA, and it came from T cells, B-cell-depleted T cells, or PBMCs.

The repertoire was sequenced with immunoSEQ multiplex PCR; TCRdb's copy has only in-frame clones and lacks some. The repertoire holds 40,000 to 55,000 clones, with roughly 84% as singletons. This CDR3 has 13 residues. V was clipped by 10 bases and J by 9 bases; unmatched bases: 10. The germline CDR1 and CDR2 sequences are ENHRY and SYGVKD. The receptor's source is a man aged 45-60 years with active COVID-19. Specimen: peripheral blood. This chain connects TRBV10-3 to TRBJ2-5; 11 bases match TRBD2. The CDR3 coding sequence is TGTGCCACCCAGGGACTAGCGGTGCAGGCCCAGTACTTC. Translating gives CATQGLAVQAQYF.